In its sample, the clone carrying this T cell receptor (beta chain) was seen a few times. Its antigen is currently unknown. Germline V CDR1 and CDR2: LGHNA, YSLEER. V lost 1 base and J lost 6; bases outside the gene matches: 4. The CDR3 length is 14 residues. The sample belongs to a study of blood T cells in healthy people across ages. The authors ran a second PCR of roughly 6 to 12 cycles using a sample-barcoded 5' primer and a J-beta primer mix. Via MiXCR, TCRdb re-called the 5' RACE reads, giving one row per CDR3 protein. The table shows fewer than 900,000 distinct CDR3 sequences, with around 46% occurring only once. Isolation per sample recovered at least 6.5 million PBMCs. Notes on the study in general: Among long-lived donors, naive CD4+ cells were more numerous and diversity higher than in aged donors. Measured against age, TCR beta diversity per million T cells decreased in a roughly linear manner.

Sequences were obtained from blood. The TCR comes from a woman in her sixties in good health. The rearrangement joins TRBV4-3 to TRBJ2-3; 7 positions match TRBD1. The CDR3 region has the DNA TGCGCCAGCAGCCAAGGAGACAGGGTGGATACGCAGTATTTT. It translates to CASSQGDRVDTQYF.